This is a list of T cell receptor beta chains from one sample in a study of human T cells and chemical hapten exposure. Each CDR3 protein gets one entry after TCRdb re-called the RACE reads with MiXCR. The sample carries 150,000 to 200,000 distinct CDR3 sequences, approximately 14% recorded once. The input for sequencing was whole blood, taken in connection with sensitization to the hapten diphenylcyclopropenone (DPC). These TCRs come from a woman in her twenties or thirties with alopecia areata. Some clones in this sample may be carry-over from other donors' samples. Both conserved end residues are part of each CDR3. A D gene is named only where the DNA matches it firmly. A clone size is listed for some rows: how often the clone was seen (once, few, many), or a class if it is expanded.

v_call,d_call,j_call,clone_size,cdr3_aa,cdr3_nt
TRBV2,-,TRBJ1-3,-,CASSMGRAGGNTIYF,TGTGCCAGCAGCATGGGGAGGGCGGGAGGAAACACCATATATTTT
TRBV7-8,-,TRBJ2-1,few,CASSQTRLRNEQFF,TGTGCCAGCAGCCAGACTAGACTTAGGAATGAGCAGTTCTTC
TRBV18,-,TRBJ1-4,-,CASSPDSSYGEKLFF,TGTGCCAGCTCACCGGACAGCTCCTACGGTGAAAAACTGTTTTTT
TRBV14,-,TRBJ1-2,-,CASSPGTFRGYTF,TGTGCCAGCAGCCCCGGGACATTTCGTGGCTACACCTTC
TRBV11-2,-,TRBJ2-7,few,CASSPRVLYEQYF,TGTGCCAGCAGCCCCCGGGTTCTTTACGAGCAGTACTTC
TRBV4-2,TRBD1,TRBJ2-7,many,CASSHTTGVAYEQYF,TGTGCCAGCAGCCATACTACAGGGGTAGCCTACGAGCAGTACTTC
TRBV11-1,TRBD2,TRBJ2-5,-,CASSLGRTSGSAQYF,TGTGCCAGCAGCTTAGGCCGAACTAGCGGAAGTGCCCAGTACTTC
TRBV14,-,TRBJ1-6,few,CASSQPPSPLHF,TGTGCCAGCAGCCAGCCCCCTTCACCCCTCCACTTT
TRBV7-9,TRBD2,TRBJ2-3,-,CASSWTSGRDTQYF,TGTGCCAGCAGCTGGACTAGCGGGAGAGATACGCAGTATTTT
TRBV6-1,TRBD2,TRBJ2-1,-,CASRTSGRSARNEQFF,TGTGCCAGCAGGACTAGCGGGAGATCGGCACGCAATGAGCAGTTCTTC
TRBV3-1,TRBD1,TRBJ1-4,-,CASSPGTVNEKLFF,TGTGCCAGCAGCCCCGGGACAGTGAATGAAAAACTGTTTTTT
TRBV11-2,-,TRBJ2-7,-,CASSHRMDTSRYEQYF,TGTGCCAGCAGTCACCGAATGGACACCTCGCGATACGAGCAGTACTTC
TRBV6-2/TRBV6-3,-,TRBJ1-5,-,CASSYEAGNQPQHF,TGTGCCAGCAGTTACGAGGCAGGGAATCAGCCCCAGCATTTT
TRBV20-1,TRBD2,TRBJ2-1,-,CSAASGGASEQFF,TGCAGTGCTGCTAGCGGGGGGGCAAGTGAGCAGTTCTTC
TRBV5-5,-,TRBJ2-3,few,CANFTGDTQYF,TGTGCCAACTTCACGGGAGATACGCAGTATTTT
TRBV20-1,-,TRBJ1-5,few,CSAREAIGPQHF,TGCAGTGCTAGGGAAGCTATAGGGCCCCAGCATTTT
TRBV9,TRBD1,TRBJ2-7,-,CASSVEDRGHEEEQYF,TGTGCCAGCAGCGTAGAGGACAGGGGGCATGAAGAAGAGCAGTACTTC
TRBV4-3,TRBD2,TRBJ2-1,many,CASSQDGFRRELNEQFF,TGCGCCAGCAGCCAAGATGGGTTTCGGCGGGAGTTGAATGAGCAGTTCTTC
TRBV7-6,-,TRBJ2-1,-,CASSKGPPSSYNEQFF,TGTGCCAGCTCCAAGGGACCCCCGAGCTCCTACAATGAGCAGTTCTTC
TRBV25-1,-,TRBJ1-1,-,CASSERRQGTFF,TGTGCCAGCAGTGAACGGAGGCAGGGAACTTTCTTT
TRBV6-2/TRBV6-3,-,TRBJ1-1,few,CASRTGGAMNTEAFF,TGTGCCAGCAGGACTGGTGGGGCGATGAACACTGAAGCTTTCTTT
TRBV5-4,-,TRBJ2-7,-,CASSRPGQSGYEQYF,TGTGCCAGCAGCCGACCGGGACAGAGCGGGTACGAGCAGTACTTC
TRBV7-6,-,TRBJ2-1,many,CASSLGGREQFF,TGTGCCAGCAGCTTAGGGGGGAGGGAGCAGTTCTTC
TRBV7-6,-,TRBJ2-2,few,CASSLGMTGELFF,TGTGCCAGCAGCTTGGGGATGACCGGGGAGCTGTTTTTT
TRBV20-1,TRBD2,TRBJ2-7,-,CSASPNSGTTGEQYF,TGCAGTGCTAGTCCAAATAGCGGGACTACCGGCGAGCAGTACTTC
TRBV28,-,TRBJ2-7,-,CASLTYRSISYEQYF,TGTGCCAGCCTTACCTACAGGTCAATTTCCTACGAGCAGTACTTC
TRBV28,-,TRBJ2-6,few,CASSLEWGSGANVLTF,TGTGCCAGCAGTTTAGAGTGGGGGAGCGGGGCCAACGTCCTGACTTTC
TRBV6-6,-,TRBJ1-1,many,CASSYGTGGIEAFF,TGTGCCAGCAGTTATGGGACGGGAGGGATTGAAGCTTTCTTT
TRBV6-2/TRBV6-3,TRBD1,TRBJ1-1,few,CASSYSAGQGNTEAFF,TGTGCCAGCAGTTACTCGGCGGGACAGGGGAACACTGAAGCTTTCTTT
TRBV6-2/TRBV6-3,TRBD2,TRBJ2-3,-,CASSDPGLALSTDTQYF,TGTGCCAGCAGTGACCCGGGACTAGCTCTAAGCACAGATACGCAGTATTTT
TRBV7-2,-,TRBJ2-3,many,CASSLGQISTDTQYF,TGTGCCAGCAGCTTAGGACAGATTAGCACAGATACGCAGTATTTT
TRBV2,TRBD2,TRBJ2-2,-,CASSSIGGATGELFF,TGTGCCAGCAGTTCCATCGGGGGGGCGACCGGGGAGCTGTTTTTT
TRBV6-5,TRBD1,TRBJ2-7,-,CASSKGQGISYEQHF,TGTGCCAGCAGTAAGGGACAGGGTATCTCCTACGAGCAGCACTTC
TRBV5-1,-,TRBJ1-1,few,CASSLADFGNTEAFF,TGCGCCAGCAGCTTGGCTGACTTTGGGAACACTGAAGCTTTCTTT
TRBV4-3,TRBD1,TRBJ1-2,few,CASSQDRGGAYYGYTF,TGCGCCAGCAGCCAAGATCGAGGGGGCGCTTACTATGGCTACACCTTC
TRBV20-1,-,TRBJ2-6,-,CSAPSSGANVLTF,TGCAGTGCTCCCTCCTCTGGGGCCAACGTCCTGACTTTC
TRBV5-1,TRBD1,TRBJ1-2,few,CASSTSTGEHGYTF,TGCGCCAGCAGCACGTCGACAGGGGAACATGGCTACACCTTC
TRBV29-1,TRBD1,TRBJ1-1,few,CSARGTGLDTEAFF,TGCAGCGCCCGGGGGACAGGGCTTGACACTGAAGCTTTCTTT
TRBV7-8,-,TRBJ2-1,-,CASSVQGTEQFF,TGTGCCAGCAGCGTACAGGGAACTGAGCAGTTCTTC
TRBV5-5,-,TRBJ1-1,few,CASSLFLGQGNEAFF,TGTGCCAGCAGCTTGTTCCTTGGGCAGGGAAATGAAGCTTTCTTT
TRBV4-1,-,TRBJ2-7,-,CASSRLTGPYYEQYF,TGCGCCAGCAGCAGGTTGACAGGCCCCTACTACGAGCAGTACTTC
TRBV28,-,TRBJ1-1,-,CASSAGVVLYTEAFF,TGTGCCAGCAGTGCAGGGGTGGTTTTGTACACTGAAGCTTTCTTT
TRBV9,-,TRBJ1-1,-,CASSEHPNTEAFF,TGTGCCAGCAGCGAGCACCCGAACACTGAAGCTTTCTTT
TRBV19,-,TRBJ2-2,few,CASHPGGMNTGELFF,TGTGCCAGTCACCCTGGGGGGATGAACACCGGGGAGCTGTTTTTT
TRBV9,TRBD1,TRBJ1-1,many,CASSSRTGLPNTEAFF,TGTGCCAGCAGCTCTAGGACAGGGCTTCCGAACACTGAAGCTTTCTTT
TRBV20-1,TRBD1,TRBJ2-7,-,CSARDLTGEYF,TGCAGTGCTAGAGATCTCACAGGGGAGTACTTC